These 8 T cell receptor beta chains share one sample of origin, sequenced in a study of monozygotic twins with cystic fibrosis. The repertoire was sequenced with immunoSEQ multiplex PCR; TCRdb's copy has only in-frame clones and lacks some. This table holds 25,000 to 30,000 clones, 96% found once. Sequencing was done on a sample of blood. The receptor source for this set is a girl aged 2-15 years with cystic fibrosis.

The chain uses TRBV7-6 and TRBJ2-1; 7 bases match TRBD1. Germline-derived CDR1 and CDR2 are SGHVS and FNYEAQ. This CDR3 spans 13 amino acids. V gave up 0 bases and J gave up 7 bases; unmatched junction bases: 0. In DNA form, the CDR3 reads TGTGCCAGCAGCTTAGCGACAGGGAATGAGCAGTTCTTC. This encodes CASSLATGNEQFF.

For the CDR3, the DNA is TGTGCCAGCAGGAGAAACGGGGAGAACTATGGCTACACCTTC. It is translated as CASRRNGENYGYTF. The V and J genes are TRBV6-5 and TRBJ1-2; D is uncertain. Trimming left V 6 bases short and J 2 bases short, with 13 bases between. The CDR3 sequence is 14 residues long. Germline V lookup: CDR1 MNHEY, CDR2 SVGAGI.

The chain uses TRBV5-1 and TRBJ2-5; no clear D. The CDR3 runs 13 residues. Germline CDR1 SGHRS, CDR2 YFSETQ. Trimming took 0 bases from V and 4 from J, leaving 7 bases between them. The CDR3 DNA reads TGCGCCAGCAGCTTGGTAGGTGGAGAGACCCAGTACTTC. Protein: CASSLVGGETQYF.

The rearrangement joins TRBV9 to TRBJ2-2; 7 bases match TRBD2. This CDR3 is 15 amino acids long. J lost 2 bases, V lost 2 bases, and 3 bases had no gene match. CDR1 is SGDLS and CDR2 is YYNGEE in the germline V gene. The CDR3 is CASSVSGRNTGELFF. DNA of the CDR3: TGTGCCAGCAGCGTTAGCGGGCGTAACACCGGGGAGCTGTTTTTT.

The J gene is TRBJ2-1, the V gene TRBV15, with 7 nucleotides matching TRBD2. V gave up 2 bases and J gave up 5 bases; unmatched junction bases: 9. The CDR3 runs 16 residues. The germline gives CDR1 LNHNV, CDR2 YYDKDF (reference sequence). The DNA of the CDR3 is TGTGCCACCAGCAGACTGACGGGGGACTACCACAATGAGCAGTTCTTC. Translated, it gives CATSRLTGDYHNEQFF.

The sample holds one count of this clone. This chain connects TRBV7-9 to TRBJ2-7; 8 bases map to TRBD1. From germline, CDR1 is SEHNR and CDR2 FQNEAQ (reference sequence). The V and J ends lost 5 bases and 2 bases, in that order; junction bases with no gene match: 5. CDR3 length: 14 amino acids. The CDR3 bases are TGTGCCAGCAGCCTGACAGGGGTCCCCTACGAGCAGTACTTC. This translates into CASSLTGVPYEQYF.

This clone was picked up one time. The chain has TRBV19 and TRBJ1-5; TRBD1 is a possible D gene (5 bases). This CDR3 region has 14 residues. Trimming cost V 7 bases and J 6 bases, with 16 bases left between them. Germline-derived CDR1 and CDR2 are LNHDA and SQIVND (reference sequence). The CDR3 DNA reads TGTGCCAGTACTTGGGGCAGATCGGGTCAGCCCCAGCATTTT. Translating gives CASTWGRSGQPQHF.

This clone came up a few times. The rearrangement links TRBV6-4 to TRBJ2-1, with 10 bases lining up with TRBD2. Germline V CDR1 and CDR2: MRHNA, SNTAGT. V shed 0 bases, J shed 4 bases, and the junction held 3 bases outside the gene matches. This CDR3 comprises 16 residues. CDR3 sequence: CASSDSPSGSYNEQFF. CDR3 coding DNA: TGTGCCAGCAGTGACTCGCCTAGCGGGAGTTACAATGAGCAGTTCTTC.